The sequence of this T cell receptor (beta chain) was determined in a study of cytotoxic CD8 clonotypes in ibrutinib-treated CLL. To note about this clone: What it binds is not known.

Depths of 1 in 200,000 to 1 in 1 million T cells were the sequencing target. Using immunoSEQ multiplex PCR, the repertoire was profiled, and TCRdb retains in-frame clones only, with some absent. The table includes about 140,000 clones, 60% to 80% detected once. Germline CDR1 MNHEY, CDR2 SVGAGI. Germline trimming cut 6 bases from V and 5 bases from J; bases unmatched to any gene: 3. The CDR3 consists of 12 residues. Overall study findings and caveats: Patients showed higher baseline clonality than age-matched healthy donors, and it tracked circulating CD8+ T-cell counts.

The V and J genes are TRBV6-5 and TRBJ1-1; 7 bases agree with TRBD1. This receptor was obtained from a human donor with chronic lymphocytic leukemia. The source was PBMCs, collected after 12 months of ibrutinib treatment. The CDR3 coding sequence is TGTGCCAGCAGCGCACAGGGGACTGAAGCTTTCTTT. Protein: CASSAQGTEAFF.